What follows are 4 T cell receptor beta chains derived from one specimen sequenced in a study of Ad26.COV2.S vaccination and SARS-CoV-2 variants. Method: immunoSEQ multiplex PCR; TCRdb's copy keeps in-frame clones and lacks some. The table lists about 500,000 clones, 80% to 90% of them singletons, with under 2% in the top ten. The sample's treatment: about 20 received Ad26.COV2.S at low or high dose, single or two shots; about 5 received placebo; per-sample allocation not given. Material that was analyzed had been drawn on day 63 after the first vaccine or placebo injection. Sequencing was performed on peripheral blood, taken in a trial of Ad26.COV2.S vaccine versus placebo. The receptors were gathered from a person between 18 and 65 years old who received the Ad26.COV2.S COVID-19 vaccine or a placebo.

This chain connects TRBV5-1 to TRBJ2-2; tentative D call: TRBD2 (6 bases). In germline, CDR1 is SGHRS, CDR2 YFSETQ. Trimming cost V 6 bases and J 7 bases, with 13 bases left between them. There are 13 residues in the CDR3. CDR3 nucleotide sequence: TGCGCCAGCAACCTTGGGACTTACGGGGAGCTGTTTTTT. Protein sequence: CASNLGTYGELFF.

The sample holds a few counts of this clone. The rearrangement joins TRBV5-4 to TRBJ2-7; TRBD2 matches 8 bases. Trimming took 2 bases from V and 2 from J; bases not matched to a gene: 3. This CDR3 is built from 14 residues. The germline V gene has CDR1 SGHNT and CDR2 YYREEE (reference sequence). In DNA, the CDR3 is TGTGCCAGCAGCTTCGCGGGGGGCGCCTACGAGCAGTACTTC. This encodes CASSFAGGAYEQYF.

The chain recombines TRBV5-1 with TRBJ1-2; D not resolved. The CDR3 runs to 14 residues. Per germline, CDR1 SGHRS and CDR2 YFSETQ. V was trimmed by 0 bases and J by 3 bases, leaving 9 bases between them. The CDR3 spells CASSLAERDYGYTF. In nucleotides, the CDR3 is TGCGCCAGCAGCTTGGCCGAACGGGACTATGGCTACACCTTC.

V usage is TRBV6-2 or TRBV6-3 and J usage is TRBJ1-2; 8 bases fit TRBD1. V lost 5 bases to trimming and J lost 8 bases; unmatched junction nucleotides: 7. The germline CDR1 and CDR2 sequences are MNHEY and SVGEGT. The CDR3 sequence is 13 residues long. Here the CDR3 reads CASSPDRVGGYTF. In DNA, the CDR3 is TGTGCCAGCAGTCCGGACAGGGTCGGCGGCTACACCTTC.